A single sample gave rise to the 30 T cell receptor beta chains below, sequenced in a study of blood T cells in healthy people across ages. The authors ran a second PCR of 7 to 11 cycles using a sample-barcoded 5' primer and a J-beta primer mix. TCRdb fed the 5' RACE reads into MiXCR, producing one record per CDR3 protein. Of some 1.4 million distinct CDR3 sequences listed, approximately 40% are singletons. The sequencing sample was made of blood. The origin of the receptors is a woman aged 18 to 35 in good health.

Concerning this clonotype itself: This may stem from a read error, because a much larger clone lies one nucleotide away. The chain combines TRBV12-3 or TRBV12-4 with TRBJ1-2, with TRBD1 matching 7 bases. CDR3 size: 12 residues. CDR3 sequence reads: CACSFAPDRYTF. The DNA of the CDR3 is TGTGCCTGCAGTTTTGCCCCGGACAGGTACACCTTC.

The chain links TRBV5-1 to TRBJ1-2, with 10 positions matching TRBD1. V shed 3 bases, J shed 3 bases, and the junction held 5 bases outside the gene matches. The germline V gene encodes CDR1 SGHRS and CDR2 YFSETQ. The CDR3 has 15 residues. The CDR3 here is CASSSGTGEDYGYTF. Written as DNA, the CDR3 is TGCGCCAGCAGCTCCGGGACAGGGGAAGACTATGGCTACACCTTC.

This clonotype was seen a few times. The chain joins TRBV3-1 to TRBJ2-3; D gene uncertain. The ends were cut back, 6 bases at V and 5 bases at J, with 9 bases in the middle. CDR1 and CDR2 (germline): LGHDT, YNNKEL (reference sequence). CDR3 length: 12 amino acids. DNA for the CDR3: TGTGCCAGCAGGGCTAATGGAGATACGCAGTATTTT. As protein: CASRANGDTQYF.

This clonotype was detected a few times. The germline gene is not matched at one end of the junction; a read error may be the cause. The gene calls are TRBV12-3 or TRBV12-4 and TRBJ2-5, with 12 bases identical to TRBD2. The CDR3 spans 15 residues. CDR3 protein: CASSLAGGGSKTQYF. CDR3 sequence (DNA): TGTGCCAGCAGTCTAGCGGGGGGGGGCTCGAAGACCCAGTACTTC.

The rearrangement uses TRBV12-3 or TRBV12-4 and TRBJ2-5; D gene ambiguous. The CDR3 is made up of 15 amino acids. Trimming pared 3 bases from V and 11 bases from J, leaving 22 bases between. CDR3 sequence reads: CASSLLSVGCTEQYF. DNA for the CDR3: TGTGCCAGCAGTTTGTTATCGGTGGGCTGTACGGAGCAGTACTTC.

The CDR3 DNA is TGTGCCAGCTCACCAACGGCAGCTGGTTTGGGTGAAGCTTTCTTT. Translating gives CASSPTAAGLGEAFF. This chain joins TRBV18 and TRBJ1-1; no clear D gene. Trimming removed 2 bases from V and 7 bases from J, with 17 bases in between. Germline V lookup: CDR1 KGHSH, CDR2 LQKENI. The CDR3 length is 15 residues.

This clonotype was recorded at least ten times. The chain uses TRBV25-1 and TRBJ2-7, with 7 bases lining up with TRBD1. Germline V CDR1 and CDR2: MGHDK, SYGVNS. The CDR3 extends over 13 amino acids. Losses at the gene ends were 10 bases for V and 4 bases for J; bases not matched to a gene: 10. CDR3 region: CATSGTEPYEQYF. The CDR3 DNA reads TGTGCCACAAGTGGGACAGAGCCTTACGAGCAGTACTTC.

The CDR3 protein is CASSYRQSGRETFF. The CDR3 DNA reads TGTGCCAGCAGTTACAGGCAGTCGGGCAGGGAAACTTTCTTT. The J gene is TRBJ1-1, the V gene TRBV6-5; tentatively, D is TRBD1 (5 bases). The CDR3 sequence is 14 residues long. Between the trimmed V and J ends, which lost 2 bases and 12 bases, there was a span of 19 bases. Germline CDR1 and CDR2: MNHEY and SVGAGI.

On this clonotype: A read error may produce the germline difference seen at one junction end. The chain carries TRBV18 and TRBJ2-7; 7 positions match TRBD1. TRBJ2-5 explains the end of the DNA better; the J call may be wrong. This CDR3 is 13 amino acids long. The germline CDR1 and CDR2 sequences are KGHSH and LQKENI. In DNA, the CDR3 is TGTGCCAGCTCATCGGGACAGCAAGGGACCCAGTACTTC. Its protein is CASSSGQQGTQYF.

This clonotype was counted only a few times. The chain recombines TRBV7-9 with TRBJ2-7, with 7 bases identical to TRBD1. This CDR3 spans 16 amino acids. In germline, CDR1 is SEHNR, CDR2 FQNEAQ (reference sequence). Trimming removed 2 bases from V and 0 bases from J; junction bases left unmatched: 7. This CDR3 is CASSLRGTDTSYEQYF. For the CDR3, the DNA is TGTGCCAGCAGCTTAAGAGGGACAGACACCTCCTACGAGCAGTACTTC.

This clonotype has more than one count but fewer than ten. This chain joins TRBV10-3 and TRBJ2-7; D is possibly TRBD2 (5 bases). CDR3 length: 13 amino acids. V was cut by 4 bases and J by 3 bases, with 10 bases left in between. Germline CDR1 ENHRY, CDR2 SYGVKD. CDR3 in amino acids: CAISVLEGYEQYF. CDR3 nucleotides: TGTGCCATCAGTGTGTTAGAGGGCTACGAGCAGTACTTC.

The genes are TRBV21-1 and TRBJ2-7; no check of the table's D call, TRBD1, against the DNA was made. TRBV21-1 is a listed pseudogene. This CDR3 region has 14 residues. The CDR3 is CASSKVPGPYEQYF. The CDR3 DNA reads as TGTGCCAGCAGCAAAGTTCCGGGGCCCTACGAGCAGTACTTC.

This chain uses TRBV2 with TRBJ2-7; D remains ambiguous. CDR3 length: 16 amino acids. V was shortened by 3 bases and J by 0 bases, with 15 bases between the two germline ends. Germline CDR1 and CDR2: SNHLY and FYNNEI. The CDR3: CASSETPQLSSYEQYF. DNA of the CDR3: TGTGCCAGCAGTGAGACCCCCCAACTGAGCTCCTACGAGCAGTACTTC.

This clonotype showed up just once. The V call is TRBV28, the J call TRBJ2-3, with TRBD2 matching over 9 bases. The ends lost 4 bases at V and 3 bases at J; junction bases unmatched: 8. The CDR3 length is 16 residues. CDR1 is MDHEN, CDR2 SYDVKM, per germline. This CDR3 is CASSSQGGGATDTQYF. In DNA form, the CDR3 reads TGTGCCAGCAGTTCCCAGGGCGGGGGGGCAACAGATACGCAGTATTTT.

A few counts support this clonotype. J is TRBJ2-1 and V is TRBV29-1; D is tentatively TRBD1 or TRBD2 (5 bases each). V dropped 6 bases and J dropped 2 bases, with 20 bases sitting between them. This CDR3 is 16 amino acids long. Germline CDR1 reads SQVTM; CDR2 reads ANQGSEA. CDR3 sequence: CSVPGGGSVPYNEQFF. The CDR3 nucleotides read TGCAGCGTGCCTGGTGGGGGTTCTGTCCCCTACAATGAGCAGTTCTTC.

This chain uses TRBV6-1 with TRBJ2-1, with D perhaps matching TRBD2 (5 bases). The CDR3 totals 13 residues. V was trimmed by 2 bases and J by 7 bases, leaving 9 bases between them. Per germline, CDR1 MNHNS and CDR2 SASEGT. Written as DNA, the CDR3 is TGTGCCAGCAGTGAACCGACTACTAATGAGCAGTTCTTC. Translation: CASSEPTTNEQFF.

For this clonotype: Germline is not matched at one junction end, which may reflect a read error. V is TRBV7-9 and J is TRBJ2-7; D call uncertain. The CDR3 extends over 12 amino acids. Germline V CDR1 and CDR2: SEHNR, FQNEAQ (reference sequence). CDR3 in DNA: TGTGCCAGCAGCTCTATGAACCACGAGCGGTACTTC. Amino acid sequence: CASSSMNHERYF.

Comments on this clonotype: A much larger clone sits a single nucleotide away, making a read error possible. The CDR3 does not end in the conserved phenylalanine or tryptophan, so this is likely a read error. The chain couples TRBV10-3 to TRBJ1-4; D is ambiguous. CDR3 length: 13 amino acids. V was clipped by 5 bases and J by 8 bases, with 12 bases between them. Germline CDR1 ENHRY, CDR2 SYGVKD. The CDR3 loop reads CAISPGEDEKLFS. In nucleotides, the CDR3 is TGTGCCATCAGTCCAGGAGAAGACGAAAAACTGTTTTCT.

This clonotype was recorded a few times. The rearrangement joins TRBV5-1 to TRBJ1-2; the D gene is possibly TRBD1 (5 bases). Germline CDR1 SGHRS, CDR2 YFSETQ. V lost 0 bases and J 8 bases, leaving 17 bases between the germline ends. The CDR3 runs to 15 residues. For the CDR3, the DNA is TGCGCCAGCAGCTTGGGAGGGGTGGTATCAAGCGGCTACACCTTC. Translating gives CASSLGGVVSSGYTF.

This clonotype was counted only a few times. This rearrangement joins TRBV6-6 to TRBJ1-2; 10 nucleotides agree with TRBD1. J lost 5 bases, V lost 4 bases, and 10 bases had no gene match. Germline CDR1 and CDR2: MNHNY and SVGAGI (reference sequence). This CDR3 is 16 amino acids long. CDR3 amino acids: CASSSTGTGEAYGYTF. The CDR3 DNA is TGTGCCAGCAGTTCCACCGGGACAGGGGAAGCGTATGGCTACACCTTC.

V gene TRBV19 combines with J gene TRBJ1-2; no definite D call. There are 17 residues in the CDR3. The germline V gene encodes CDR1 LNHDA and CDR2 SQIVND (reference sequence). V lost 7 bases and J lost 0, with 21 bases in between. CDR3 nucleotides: TGTGCCAGTAACACACTTAGGACGGCCGGAGCTAACTATGGCTACACCTTC. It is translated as CASNTLRTAGANYGYTF. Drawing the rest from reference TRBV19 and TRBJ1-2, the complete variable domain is DGGITQSPKYLFRKEGQNVTLSCEQNLNHDAMYWYRQDPGQGLRLIYYSQIVNDFQKGDIAEGYSVSREKKESFPLTVTSAQKNPTAFYLCASNTLRTAGANYGYTFGSGTRLTVV.

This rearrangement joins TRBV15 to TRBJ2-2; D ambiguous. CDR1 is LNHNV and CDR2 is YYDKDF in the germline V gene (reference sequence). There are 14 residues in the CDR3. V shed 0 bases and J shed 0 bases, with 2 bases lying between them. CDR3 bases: TGTGCCACCAGCAGAGACACGAACACCGGGGAGCTGTTTTTT. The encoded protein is CATSRDTNTGELFF.

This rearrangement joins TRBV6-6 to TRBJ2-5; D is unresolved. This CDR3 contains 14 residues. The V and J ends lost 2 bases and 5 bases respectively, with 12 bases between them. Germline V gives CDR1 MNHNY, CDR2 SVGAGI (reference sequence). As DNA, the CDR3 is TGTGCCAGCAGTTACCCGCGGCCCAGTGAGACCCAGTACTTC. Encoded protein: CASSYPRPSETQYF.

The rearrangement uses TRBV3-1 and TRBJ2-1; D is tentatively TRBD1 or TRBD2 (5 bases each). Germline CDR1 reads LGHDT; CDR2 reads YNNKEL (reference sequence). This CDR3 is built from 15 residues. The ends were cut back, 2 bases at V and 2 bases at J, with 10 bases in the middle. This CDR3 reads CASSQRGPTYNEQFF. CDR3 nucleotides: TGTGCCAGCAGCCAACGGGGCCCGACCTACAATGAGCAGTTCTTC.

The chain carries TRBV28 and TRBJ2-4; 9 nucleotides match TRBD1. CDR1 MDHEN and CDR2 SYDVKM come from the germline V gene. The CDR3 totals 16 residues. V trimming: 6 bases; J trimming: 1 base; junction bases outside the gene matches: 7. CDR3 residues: CASSPPGQGAKNIQYF. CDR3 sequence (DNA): TGTGCCAGCAGCCCCCCGGGACAGGGTGCCAAAAACATTCAGTACTTC.

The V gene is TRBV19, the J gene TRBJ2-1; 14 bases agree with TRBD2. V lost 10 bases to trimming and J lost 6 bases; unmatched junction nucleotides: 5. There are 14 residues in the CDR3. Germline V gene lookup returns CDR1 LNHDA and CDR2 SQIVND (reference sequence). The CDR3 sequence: CATRLAGGPNEQFF. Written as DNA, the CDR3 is TGTGCCACTCGACTAGCGGGAGGGCCCAATGAGCAGTTCTTC.

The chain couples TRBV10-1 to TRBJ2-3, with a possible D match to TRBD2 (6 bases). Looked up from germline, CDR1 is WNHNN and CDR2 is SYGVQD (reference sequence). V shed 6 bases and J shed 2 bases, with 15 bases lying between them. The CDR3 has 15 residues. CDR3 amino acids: CASSDRLGPTDTQYF. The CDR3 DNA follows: TGCGCCAGCAGCGACCGACTAGGACCCACAGATACGCAGTATTTT.

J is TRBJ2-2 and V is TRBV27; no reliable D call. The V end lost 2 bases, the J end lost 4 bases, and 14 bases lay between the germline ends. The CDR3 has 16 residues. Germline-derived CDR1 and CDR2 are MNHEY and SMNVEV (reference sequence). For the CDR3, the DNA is TGTGCCAGCAGTTTAAAGATGGGTCAGTTCACCGGGGAGCTGTTTTTT. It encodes CASSLKMGQFTGELFF.

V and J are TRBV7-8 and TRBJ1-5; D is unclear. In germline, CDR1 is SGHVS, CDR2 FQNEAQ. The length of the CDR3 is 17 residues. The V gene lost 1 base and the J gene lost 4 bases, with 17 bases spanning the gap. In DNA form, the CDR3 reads TGTGCCAGCAGCTTAGTTGCACAGACTACCATAAATCAGCCCCAGCATTTT. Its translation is CASSLVAQTTINQPQHF.

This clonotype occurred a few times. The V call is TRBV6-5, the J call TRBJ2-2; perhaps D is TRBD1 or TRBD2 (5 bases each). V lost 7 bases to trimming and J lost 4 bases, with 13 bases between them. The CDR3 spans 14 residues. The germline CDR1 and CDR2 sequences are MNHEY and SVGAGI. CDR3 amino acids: CASTGAGLTGELFF. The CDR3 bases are TGTGCCAGCACCGGGGCAGGGCTCACCGGGGAGCTGTTTTTT.